The clone carrying this TCR beta chain was seen ten or more times. No antigen is known for it. This specimen comes from a study of T-cell reconstitution after alpha-beta-depleted transplantation in children. Broader study findings: In some patients, recipient T cells and intrathymic progenitors surviving conditioning explained high day-60 diversity. T-cell numbers and diversity, one year after transplant, stemmed largely from T cells that were newly produced. By about two months after transplant, alpha-beta T cells reportedly arose from several hundred graft clones that had expanded.

The CDR3 totals 15 residues. V was clipped by 4 bases and J by 9 bases, with 16 bases between them. Germline assignment: CDR1 MDHEN and CDR2 SYDVKM. TCRbeta library construction was performed incorporating unique molecular identifiers. TCRdb called the PCR reads again in MiXCR, with one record for every CDR3 protein. The sample includes some 600,000 distinct CDR3 sequences, 10% to 15% of them seen just once. This TCR derives from a male patient aged 10 to 17 who had a stem cell transplant for acute myeloid leukemia, so the T cells may come from the graft donor. V and J are TRBV28 and TRBJ1-6; D is possibly TRBD1 (6 bases). The specimen comprised PBMCs, mostly from graft donor cells, sampled 360 days after TCRalphabeta/CD19-depleted stem cell transplant. The CDR3 reads CASSSPLGAGSPLHF. CDR3 sequence (DNA): TGTGCCAGCAGTTCCCCGCTGGGGGCGGGTTCACCCCTCCACTTT.